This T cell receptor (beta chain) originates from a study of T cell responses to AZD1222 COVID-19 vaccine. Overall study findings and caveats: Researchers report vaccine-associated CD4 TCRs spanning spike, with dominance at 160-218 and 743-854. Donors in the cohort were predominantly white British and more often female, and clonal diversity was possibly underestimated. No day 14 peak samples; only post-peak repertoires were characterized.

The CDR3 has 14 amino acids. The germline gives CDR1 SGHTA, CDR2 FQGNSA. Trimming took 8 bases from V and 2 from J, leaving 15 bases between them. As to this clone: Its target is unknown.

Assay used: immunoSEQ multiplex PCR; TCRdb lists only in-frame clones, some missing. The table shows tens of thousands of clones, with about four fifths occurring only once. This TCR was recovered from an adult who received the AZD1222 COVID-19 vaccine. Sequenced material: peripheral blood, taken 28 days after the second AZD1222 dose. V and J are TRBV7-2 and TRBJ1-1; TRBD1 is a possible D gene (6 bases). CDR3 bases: TGTGCCAGCTCGCACGGGGGGCCCAACACTGAAGCTTTCTTT. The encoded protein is CASSHGGPNTEAFF.